This entry lists 12 T cell receptor beta chains sequenced from one sample in a study of T-cell memory formation after mild COVID-19. One entry per CDR3 protein results from TCRdb running MiXCR on the 5' RACE reads. The repertoire has more than 150,000 distinct CDR3 sequences, approximately 18% of them found once; the top ten carry roughly 3.9%. Sequencing input: PBMCs or a T cell subset sorted from them (not recorded which). Receptors were obtained from a man aged 18 to 30 who had mild COVID-19 (a few samples of this study predate the infection). Cell type and time point are not known.

The chain is built from TRBV3-1 and TRBJ2-3, with 8 bases fitting TRBD2. The CDR3 is 17 residues long. Germline values: CDR1 LGHDT, CDR2 YNNKEL (reference sequence). Trimming cost V 4 bases and J 1 base; bases outside gene matches: 10. The DNA for the CDR3 is TGTGCCAGCAGCCCGGGAGGGTACATCCTACGCACAGATACGCAGTATTTT. Translated: CASSPGGYILRTDTQYF.

This clonotype has more than one count but fewer than ten. DNA for the CDR3: TGTGCCAGCAGCGACCCCGGGACAGGGGGCTACGAGCAGTACTTC. Its translation is CASSDPGTGGYEQYF. J is TRBJ2-7 and V is TRBV2; 11 bases agree with TRBD1. CDR1 and CDR2 from the germline V gene are SNHLY and FYNNEI. V was pared by 6 bases and J by 3 bases, with 7 bases of the junction left unmatched. This CDR3 spans 15 amino acids.

This chain joins TRBV6-2 or TRBV6-3 and TRBJ2-3, with 9 bases lining up with TRBD2. CDR1 is MNHEY and CDR2 is SVGEGT in the germline V gene. With V trimmed by 2 bases and J by 3 bases, 6 bases remained unmatched. There are 16 residues in the CDR3. CDR3 in amino acids: CASSYRGLAATDTQYF. The DNA of the CDR3 is TGTGCCAGCAGTTACAGGGGACTAGCAGCAACAGATACGCAGTATTTT.

This clonotype occurred once. The chain uses TRBV5-1 and TRBJ2-1, with TRBD1 identical over 10 bases. Germline CDR1 SGHRS, CDR2 YFSETQ. V lost 5 bases, J lost 9 bases, and 8 bases stayed unmatched. The CDR3 totals 14 residues. The CDR3 spells CASRAGTGVTEQFF. The CDR3 bases are TGCGCCAGCAGAGCCGGGACAGGGGTCACTGAGCAGTTCTTC.

The chain is built from TRBV5-1 and TRBJ2-5; no clear D gene. CDR3 length equals 13 residues. V was shortened by 2 bases and J by 1 base, with 6 bases between the two germline ends. The germline gives CDR1 SGHRS, CDR2 YFSETQ. The DNA for the CDR3 is TGCGCCAGCAGCTTCCCTGGCCAAGAGACCCAGTACTTC. Translated: CASSFPGQETQYF.

The chain is built from TRBV20-1 and TRBJ2-5, with D tentatively TRBD2 (5 bases). CDR1 and CDR2 (germline): DFQATT, SNEGSKA (reference sequence). This CDR3 is built from 15 residues. Trimming took 0 bases from V and 4 from J, leaving 15 bases between them. The CDR3 DNA follows: TGCAGTGCTAGAGATGGTGGGAGAGGTACAGAGACCCAGTACTTC. It encodes CSARDGGRGTETQYF.

The CDR3 nucleotides are TGTGCCAGCAGTGGGACCGGGGGCTGGGGCACTGAAGCTTTCTTT. Its translation is CASSGTGGWGTEAFF. The chain links TRBV2 to TRBJ1-1; maybe TRBD1 (6 bases). Germline CDR1 and CDR2: SNHLY and FYNNEI. Between the trimmed V and J ends, which lost 4 bases and 4 bases, there was a span of 16 bases. The CDR3 runs to 15 residues. The full variable domain, rest sourced from reference TRBV2 and TRBJ1-1, is EPEVTQTPSHQVTQMGQEVILRCVPISNHLYFYWYRQILGQKVEFLVSFYNNEISEKSEIFDDQFSVERPDGSNFTLKIRSTKLEDSAMYFCASSGTGGWGTEAFFGQGTRLTVV.

Comments on this clonotype: Germline and junction disagree at one end, which may indicate a read error. This chain links TRBV4-2 with TRBJ1-2; D possibly corresponds to TRBD1 (6 bases). The germline V gene has CDR1 LGHNA and CDR2 YNFKEQ. The CDR3 loop spans 15 amino acids. The CDR3 protein is CAISPVGGADYGYTF. The CDR3 DNA reads TGTGCCATCAGCCCGGTGGGGGGCGCGGACTATGGCTACACCTTC.

CDR3 coding DNA: TGCGCCAGCAGCTCCCGGGACAGCGGCTATGGCTACACCTTC. Amino acid sequence: CASSSRDSGYGYTF. The rearrangement uses TRBV4-1 and TRBJ1-2; 7 nucleotides line up with TRBD1. V lost 5 bases, J lost 4 bases, and 7 bases stayed unmatched. Germline V CDR1 and CDR2: MGHRA, YSYEKL. The length of the CDR3 is 14 residues.

This clonotype was found a few times. V is TRBV20-1 and J is TRBJ2-5, with a tentative D call TRBD2 (6 bases). From germline, CDR1 is DFQATT and CDR2 SNEGSKA (reference sequence). Trimming removed 3 bases from V and 6 bases from J, with 14 bases in between. This CDR3 has 13 residues. The CDR3 here is CSASREMKKTQYF. CDR3 nucleotide sequence: TGCAGTGCTAGCCGGGAGATGAAAAAGACCCAGTACTTC.

The chain links TRBV18 to TRBJ2-6, with D perhaps matching TRBD1 or TRBD2 (5 bases each). The CDR3 sequence is 18 residues long. The V and J ends lost 4 bases and 4 bases respectively, with 20 bases between them. Per germline, CDR1 KGHSH and CDR2 LQKENI. CDR3 loop: CASSRNAGTFSGANVLTF. CDR3 DNA sequence: TGTGCCAGCTCACGCAACGCCGGGACCTTCTCAGGGGCCAACGTCCTGACTTTC.

This clonotype showed up just a few times. The chain uses TRBV7-2 and TRBJ1-4; D is unresolved. Germline values: CDR1 SGHTA, CDR2 FQGNSA. The V end lost 5 bases, the J end lost 3 bases, and 10 bases lay between the germline ends. CDR3 length: 14 residues. The CDR3 spells CASSPSGANEKLFF. CDR3 sequence (DNA): TGTGCCAGCAGCCCGTCCGGAGCTAATGAAAAACTGTTTTTT.